These 19 T cell receptor beta chains share one sample of origin, sequenced in a study of shared clonotypes between healthy human individuals. Assay: immunoSEQ multiplex PCR; the TCRdb copy retains only in-frame clones and omits some. The sample includes about 470,000 clones, around 75% of them seen just once. Sequenced sample: PBMCs. Every receptor here comes from a woman between 40 and 50 years old in good health. Some clones in this sample may be carry-over from other donors' samples.

The J gene is TRBJ1-4, the V gene TRBV19; D perhaps matches TRBD1 (6 bases). Trimming cost V 4 bases and J 0 bases, with 9 bases left between them. The CDR3 is made up of 15 amino acids. Germline CDR1 LNHDA, CDR2 SQIVND (reference sequence). CDR3 sequence: CASSSGQSTNEKLFF. The CDR3 bases are TGTGCCAGTAGTAGTGGACAGTCAACTAATGAAAAACTGTTTTTT.

The V gene is TRBV7-3, the J gene TRBJ2-1; D not certain. Trimming shortened V by 2 bases and J by 3 bases, and 5 bases separated the two germline ends. This CDR3 contains 13 residues. In germline, CDR1 is SGHTA, CDR2 FQGTGA. The CDR3 is CASSLVDYNEQFF. CDR3 DNA sequence: TGTGCCAGCAGCTTAGTTGACTACAATGAGCAGTTCTTC.

Only one count was recorded for this clone. The sample holds other DNA sequences that translate to the same CDR3. V usage is TRBV19 and J usage is TRBJ1-3, with D perhaps matching TRBD1 (6 bases). Germline lookup yields CDR1 LNHDA and CDR2 SQIVND (reference sequence). The CDR3 sequence is 14 residues long. The germline V and J ends were trimmed by 3 bases and 2 bases, with 8 bases remaining between them. The CDR3: CASSMAGAGNTIYF. DNA of the CDR3: TGTGCCAGTAGTATGGCAGGGGCTGGAAACACCATATATTTT.

This clone was counted many times. The rearrangement joins TRBV5-1 to TRBJ2-3, with 8 positions matching TRBD2. The CDR3 sequence is 15 residues long. Germline loops: CDR1 SGHRS, CDR2 YFSETQ. The J segment lost 5 bases and the V segment lost 2 bases, leaving 7 bases of the junction unmatched. The chain's CDR3 is CASSLAGVVGDTQYF. The CDR3 coding sequence is TGCGCCAGCAGCTTAGCGGGAGTTGTAGGAGATACGCAGTATTTT.

This clone was observed a few times. This sample includes further DNA sequences coding for the same CDR3. This chain joins TRBV5-1 and TRBJ2-3; 10 nucleotides match TRBD2. J gave up 1 base and V 4 bases, and 3 bases lay outside the gene matches. This CDR3 is 15 amino acids long. Germline loops: CDR1 SGHRS, CDR2 YFSETQ. The CDR3: CASSLGTSGTDTQYF. The CDR3 bases are TGCGCCAGCAGCCTCGGGACTAGCGGCACAGATACGCAGTATTTT.

The V call is TRBV28, the J call TRBJ1-4; D ambiguous. V lost 6 bases, J lost 10 bases, and 18 bases lay in between. This CDR3 is built from 14 residues. Germline V CDR1 and CDR2: MDHEN, SYDVKM. Written as DNA, the CDR3 is TGTGCCAGCAGGCCGGGGTTGCAGTATGGAAAACTGTTTTTT. It is translated as CASRPGLQYGKLFF.

The V gene is TRBV10-2, the J gene TRBJ2-5; D unclear. The length of the CDR3 is 14 residues. Germline CDR1 reads WSHSY; CDR2 reads SAAADI. With 3 bases removed from V and 2 bases from J, the gap between germline ends came to 10 bases. The CDR3 sequence is CASSESGTQETQYF. As DNA, the CDR3 is TGCGCCAGCAGTGAAAGTGGAACTCAAGAGACCCAGTACTTC.

The rearrangement links TRBV4-1 to TRBJ2-1; D may be TRBD1 (6 bases). This CDR3 is built from 13 residues. Germline lookup yields CDR1 MGHRA and CDR2 YSYEKL. The V end was cut by 3 bases, the J end by 5 bases, with 8 bases between. The CDR3 sequence is CASSHQGNNEQFF. The CDR3 DNA reads as TGCGCCAGCAGCCACCAGGGGAACAATGAGCAGTTCTTC.

The chain employs TRBV18 and TRBJ1-1; no firm D call. CDR1 KGHSH and CDR2 LQKENI come from the germline V gene. V was shortened by 1 base and J by 1 base, with 10 bases between the two germline ends. The CDR3 covers 15 residues. The CDR3 sequence: CASSPRGDPNTEAFF. The CDR3 DNA is TGTGCCAGCTCACCACGGGGAGATCCGAACACTGAAGCTTTCTTT.

The rearrangement joins TRBV19 to TRBJ1-4; no definite D call. Germline V gene lookup returns CDR1 LNHDA and CDR2 SQIVND (reference sequence). The CDR3 runs 13 residues. V lost 9 bases and J lost 5, with 13 bases in between. CDR3 region: CASLDFPNEKLFF. As DNA, the CDR3 is TGTGCCAGCCTGGACTTCCCGAATGAAAAACTGTTTTTT.

V and J are TRBV19 and TRBJ1-2; D might be TRBD1 (5 bases). Germline-derived CDR1 and CDR2 are LNHDA and SQIVND (reference sequence). V dropped 7 bases and J dropped 4 bases, with 13 bases sitting between them. The length of the CDR3 is 13 residues. The CDR3, as DNA: TGTGCCAGTACCTTGACAGAAACCTATGGCTACACCTTC. It encodes CASTLTETYGYTF.

The chain has TRBV2 and TRBJ2-1; TRBD2 might be the D (6 bases). Germline V gene data show CDR1 as SNHLY and CDR2 as FYNNEI. The CDR3 loop spans 16 amino acids. Trimming removed 4 bases from V and 0 bases from J, with 13 bases in between. The CDR3 bases are TGTGCCAGCAGTGTCCTAGCGTTCAGCTCCTACAATGAGCAGTTCTTC. The encoded protein is CASSVLAFSSYNEQFF. The whole variable domain, remainder taken from reference TRBV2 and TRBJ2-1, is EPEVTQTPSHQVTQMGQEVILRCVPISNHLYFYWYRQILGQKVEFLVSFYNNEISEKSEIFDDQFSVERPDGSNFTLKIRSTKLEDSAMYFCASSVLAFSSYNEQFFGPGTRLTVL.

The rearrangement uses TRBV5-1 and TRBJ1-5; the D gene is possibly TRBD1 (5 bases). V lost 4 bases and J 7 bases, leaving 15 bases between the germline ends. Germline loops: CDR1 SGHRS, CDR2 YFSETQ. CDR3 length: 14 residues. The CDR3 DNA reads TGCGCCAGCAGCCATGAACCGGGGGGACAGCCCCAGCATTTT. Translated, it gives CASSHEPGGQPQHF.

This clone was found a few times. This chain's CDR3 is CASSENRVIGGYTF. The CDR3 nucleotides read TGTGCCAGCAGTGAAAACAGGGTTATTGGTGGCTACACCTTC. The chain links TRBV6-1 to TRBJ1-2; D is perhaps TRBD1 (6 bases). Trimming removed 2 bases at V and 7 bases at J, with 14 bases between. Germline CDR1 MNHNS, CDR2 SASEGT. The CDR3 has 14 residues.

The chain recombines TRBV7-3 with TRBJ2-2; maybe TRBD1 (6 bases). CDR1 and CDR2 (germline): SGHTA, FQGTGA. The CDR3 contains 15 residues. Trimming took off 2 bases at V and 1 base at J, with 8 bases between the two ends. CDR3 sequence: CASSLGTRNTGELFF. DNA of the CDR3: TGTGCCAGCAGCTTAGGGACACGGAACACCGGGGAGCTGTTTTTT.

The V and J genes are TRBV12-5 and TRBJ2-2, with 13 bases matching TRBD2. V was clipped by 5 bases and J by 5 bases; unmatched bases: 8. The CDR3 totals 17 residues. Germline V gives CDR1 LGHNT, CDR2 FRNRAP. CDR3 in amino acids: CASGLRLAGGRTGELFF. CDR3 in DNA: TGTGCTAGTGGTCTCCGACTAGCGGGAGGACGAACCGGGGAGCTGTTTTTT.

This clone was picked up a small number of times. V is TRBV6-5 and J is TRBJ2-5; the match to TRBD2 covers 11 bases. The CDR3 runs 14 residues. The germline V gene encodes CDR1 MNHEY and CDR2 SVGAGI. The V and J ends lost 6 bases and 5 bases, in that order; junction bases with no gene match: 5. The CDR3 reads CASSLAGGGETQYF. The CDR3 DNA sequence: TGTGCCAGCAGCCTAGCGGGAGGTGGGGAGACCCAGTACTTC.

V usage is TRBV18 and J usage is TRBJ2-1; no firm D call. In germline, CDR1 is KGHSH, CDR2 LQKENI. V lost 0 bases, J lost 7 bases, and 13 bases lay in between. The CDR3 sequence is 15 residues long. In DNA, the CDR3 is TGTGCCAGCTCACCACCGGTCGCTTTGGGGAATGAGCAGTTCTTC. The encoded protein is CASSPPVALGNEQFF.

V is TRBV27 and J is TRBJ2-3, with 8 nucleotides matching TRBD2. This CDR3 has 15 amino acids. From germline, CDR1 is MNHEY and CDR2 SMNVEV (reference sequence). The V gene end was trimmed by 5 bases and the J gene end by 1 base; junction bases not matched to a gene: 5. CDR3 region: CASSRILAGTDTQYF. CDR3 nucleotides: TGTGCCAGCAGTCGGATACTAGCGGGCACAGATACGCAGTATTTT.